This T cell receptor beta chain was documented in a study of blood T cell repertoires in COVID-19. Study overall: Material from acute and convalescent COVID-19 was sourced from the United States, Italy and Spain. PBMCs, B-cell-depleted T cells, or T cells were the source of the cDNA or gDNA that made up the material.

Methods used by the authors: Reference gene primer amplification gave nucleated cell count estimates. Sequencing was performed with immunoSEQ multiplex PCR; in TCRdb, only in-frame clones are kept and a portion is missing. V, J and clone size are those of that table, while D and trimming were read from the DNA. The top ten clones hold around 7.8% of a sample with about 83,000 clones, more than 75% of them seen once. Germline values: CDR1 MGHRA, CDR2 YSYEKL. The CDR3 is made up of 16 amino acids. V gave up 1 base and J gave up 0 bases, with 7 bases separating them. This chain joins TRBV4-1 and TRBJ2-6, with D possibly matching TRBD1 (5 bases). The specimen sequenced was peripheral blood. This sequence was found in a man between 45 and 60 years old with active COVID-19. The CDR3 nucleotides read TGCGCCAGCAGCCAAGGGGGCAGCTCTGGGGCCAACGTCCTGACTTTC. It codes for CASSQGGSSGANVLTF.